One and the same sample provided the 9 T cell receptor beta chains below, sequenced in a study of T cell responses to AZD1222 COVID-19 vaccine (dated by TCRdb to the early 2020s). Libraries were made using the immunoSEQ multiplex PCR assay. Imported from immuneACCESS, the table was reduced by TCRdb to in-frame sequences with V and J called. These copies leave out some clones; in studies compared against another copy, an unresolved V gene accounts for under half, and the cause of the remainder is not known. Present in this sample are about 200,000 clones, approximately 94% of which were seen just once. The leading ten clones occupy 0.9% to 1.1% of the sample. In light of the paper, this sample's time point label describes: about 28 days (+/-7) after the second vaccine dose. This material consisted of peripheral blood, taken 28 days after the second AZD1222 dose. These receptors all come from an adult who received the AZD1222 COVID-19 vaccine.

The J gene is TRBJ2-7, the V gene TRBV18; D unclear. Germline lookup yields CDR1 KGHSH and CDR2 LQKENI. The CDR3 is 14 residues long. Trimming shortened V by 3 bases and J by 0 bases, and 9 bases separated the two germline ends. CDR3 amino acids: CASSPRQASYEQYF. The CDR3 DNA reads as TGTGCCAGCTCACCGCGGCAGGCCTCCTACGAGCAGTACTTC. The whole variable domain, remainder taken from reference TRBV18 and TRBJ2-7, is NAGVMQNPRHLVRRRGQEARLRCSPMKGHSHVYWYRQLPEEGLKFMVYLQKENIIDESGMPKERFSAEFPKEGPSILRIQQVVRGDSAAYFCASSPRQASYEQYFGPGTRLTVT.

The J gene is TRBJ1-6, the V gene TRBV19; TRBD1 is a possible D gene (5 bases). Germline-derived CDR1 and CDR2 are LNHDA and SQIVND (reference sequence). V lost 1 base, J lost 9 bases, and 13 bases lay in between. The CDR3 runs to 15 residues. CDR3 in DNA: TGTGCCAGTAGTATAGGGGGCCTCGTCGGTTCACCCCTCCACTTT. Protein: CASSIGGLVGSPLHF.

With regard to this clone: Other DNA sequences in this sample translate to the same CDR3. V is TRBV28 and J is TRBJ1-2, with D possibly being TRBD1 (6 bases). The V gene lost 6 bases and the J gene lost 2 bases, with 10 bases spanning the gap. The CDR3 extends over 13 amino acids. CDR1 and CDR2 from the germline V gene are MDHEN and SYDVKM. CDR3 residues: CASRTGGNYGYTF. The DNA of the CDR3 is TGTGCCAGCAGGACAGGAGGCAACTATGGCTACACCTTC.

The chain is built from TRBV6-5 and TRBJ2-1; D gene ambiguous. The V and J ends lost 0 bases and 1 base respectively, with 7 bases between them. The CDR3 loop spans 15 amino acids. Looked up from germline, CDR1 is MNHEY and CDR2 is SVGAGI. CDR3 sequence (DNA): TGTGCCAGCAGTTACTCCTGGGGTTCCTACAATGAGCAGTTCTTC. Translated: CASSYSWGSYNEQFF.

The genes are TRBV3-1 (or the pseudogene TRBV3-2) and TRBJ1-2, with TRBD1 as a possible D gene (5 bases). The CDR3 is 11 amino acids. Trimming cost V 8 bases and J 8 bases, with 12 bases left between them. Germline CDR1 reads LGHDT; CDR2 reads YNNKEL (reference sequence). CDR3 bases: TGTGCCAGCCCACCTTGGGACGGCTACACCTTC. Translated: CASPPWDGYTF.

The chain combines TRBV7-8 with TRBJ2-3, with 10 bases lining up with TRBD2. Per germline, CDR1 SGHVS and CDR2 FQNEAQ. The CDR3 contains 20 residues. Trimming at V came to 3 bases and at J to 0 bases, leaving 15 bases not matched to a gene. The CDR3 loop reads CASSFLGSSGGYTSTDTQYF. DNA for the CDR3: TGTGCCAGCAGCTTCCTCGGGTCTAGCGGGGGCTACACTAGCACAGATACGCAGTATTTT.

CDR3 DNA sequence: TGTGCCAGCAGTTTATTCACACAACCTAACTATGGCTACACCTTC. Protein: CASSLFTQPNYGYTF. This chain joins TRBV28 and TRBJ1-2; D is unresolved. Deletions cut 1 base from V and 0 bases from J, with 9 bases between. Germline V lookup: CDR1 MDHEN, CDR2 SYDVKM. This CDR3 is 15 amino acids long.

The chain uses TRBV18 and TRBJ1-1; the match to TRBD1 covers 7 bases. Trimming cost V 1 base and J 3 bases; bases outside gene matches: 5. The CDR3 has 15 amino acids. Per germline, CDR1 KGHSH and CDR2 LQKENI. The CDR3 reads CASSPRGQDHTEAFF. In nucleotides, the CDR3 is TGTGCCAGCTCACCACGAGGACAGGACCACACTGAAGCTTTCTTT.

The chain recombines TRBV5-1 with TRBJ2-3; D is uncertain. V lost 2 bases, J lost 7 bases, and 8 bases lay in between. This CDR3 region has 12 residues. The V gene's germline CDR1 is SGHRS and CDR2 YFSETQ. Written as DNA, the CDR3 is TGCGCCAGCAGCTTAGACACCTATACGCAGTATTTT. Encoded protein: CASSLDTYTQYF.